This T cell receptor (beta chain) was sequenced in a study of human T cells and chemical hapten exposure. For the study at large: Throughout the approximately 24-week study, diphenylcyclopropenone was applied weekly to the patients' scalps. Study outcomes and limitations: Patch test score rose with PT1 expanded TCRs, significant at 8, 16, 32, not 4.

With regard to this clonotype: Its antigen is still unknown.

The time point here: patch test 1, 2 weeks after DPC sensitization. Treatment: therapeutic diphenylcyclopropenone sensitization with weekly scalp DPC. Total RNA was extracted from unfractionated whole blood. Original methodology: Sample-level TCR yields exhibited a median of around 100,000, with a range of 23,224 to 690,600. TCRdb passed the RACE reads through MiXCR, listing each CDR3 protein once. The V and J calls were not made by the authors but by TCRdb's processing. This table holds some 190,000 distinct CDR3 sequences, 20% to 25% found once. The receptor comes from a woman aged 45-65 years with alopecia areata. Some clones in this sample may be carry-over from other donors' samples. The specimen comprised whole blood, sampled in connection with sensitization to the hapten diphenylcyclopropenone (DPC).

The CDR3 region has the DNA TGTGCCAGCAGCCAAGCTAGGGGATCTCAGCCCCAGCATTTT. Amino acid sequence: CASSQARGSQPQHF. This chain links TRBV7-8 with TRBJ1-5; TRBD1 is a possible D gene (5 bases). CDR3 size: 14 residues. The germline V and J ends were trimmed by 5 bases and 6 bases, with 14 bases remaining between them. Germline V gene lookup returns CDR1 SGHVS and CDR2 FQNEAQ. The full variable domain, with the rest looked up from reference TRBV7-8 and TRBJ1-5, is GAGVSQSPRYKVAKRGQDVALRCDPISGHVSLFWYQQALGQGPEFLTYFQNEAQLDKSGLPSDRFFAERPEGSVSTLKIQRTQQEDSAVYLCASSQARGSQPQHFGDGTRLSIL.